This TCR beta chain was profiled in a study of T cell repertoires in cytomegalovirus infection. TCRdb reprocessed the reads via MiXCR and lists one record per CDR3 protein. The sample gives 250,000 to 300,000 distinct CDR3 sequences, roughly a quarter of which show up once; around 14% is in the top ten. This clonotype was counted at least ten times. Per germline, CDR1 MDHEN and CDR2 SYDVKM. The CDR3 totals 15 residues. V shed 2 bases, J shed 5 bases, and the junction held 8 bases outside the gene matches. This sequence originates from a human donor in good health (CMV status not recorded). Some clones in this sample may be carry-over from other donors' samples. Sequenced: PBMCs. J is TRBJ2-7 and V is TRBV28, with TRBD2 matching 8 bases. CDR3 sequence (DNA): TGTGCCAGCAGTTTACCCCTATCCGGGGGGGACGAGCAGTACTTC. Translation: CASSLPLSGGDEQYF.